These 20 T cell receptor beta chains were sequenced from one sample in a study of T-cell reconstitution after alpha-beta-depleted transplantation in children. For TCRbeta, the library was prepared with unique molecular identifiers. TCRdb re-called the PCR reads through MiXCR, storing one row per CDR3 protein. The sample includes hundreds of thousands of distinct CDR3 sequences, 10% to 15% of them seen just once. The specimen was PBMCs, mostly from graft donor cells, collected 360 days after TCRalphabeta/CD19-depleted stem cell transplant. Receptor source: a male patient between 5 and 17 years old who had a stem cell transplant for acute myeloid leukemia, so the T cells may come from the graft donor.

The V gene is TRBV6-1, the J gene TRBJ2-3; TRBD2 matches 13 bases. CDR1 MNHNS and CDR2 SASEGT come from the germline V gene. The trim removed 10 bases at V and 6 bases at J, leaving 13 bases unmatched. The CDR3 loop spans 16 amino acids. CDR3 sequence (DNA): TGTGCCACCAGACCGGGACTAGCGGGACCCCAGGATACGCAGTATTTT. Translated, it gives CATRPGLAGPQDTQYF.

The chain has TRBV20-1 and TRBJ2-5; no reliable D call. Trimming shortened V by 2 bases and J by 2 bases, and 12 bases separated the two germline ends. Germline V lookup: CDR1 DFQATT, CDR2 SNEGSKA (reference sequence). CDR3 size: 14 residues. Here the CDR3 DNA reads TGCAGTGCTAGATTTCAGTCAGTTCAAGAGACCCAGTACTTC. Protein: CSARFQSVQETQYF.

This sequence joins TRBV3-1 and TRBJ1-2, with D uncertain. The V end lost 0 bases, the J end lost 2 bases, and 7 bases lay between the germline ends. This CDR3 comprises 14 residues. From germline, CDR1 is LGHDT and CDR2 YNNKEL (reference sequence). CDR3 coding DNA: TGTGCCAGCAGCCAAGAGAGGCAGAACTATGGCTACACCTTC. Residues: CASSQERQNYGYTF.

This clonotype has only a few counts. The rearrangement links TRBV10-3 to TRBJ2-1, with D maybe TRBD1 (6 bases). The germline gives CDR1 ENHRY, CDR2 SYGVKD. Trimming cost V 2 bases and J 5 bases, with 13 bases left between them. This CDR3 has 15 amino acids. CDR3 residues: CAISETRTANNEQFF. DNA of the CDR3: TGTGCCATCAGTGAGACGAGGACAGCTAACAATGAGCAGTTCTTC.

V is TRBV29-1 and J is TRBJ2-1; D remains ambiguous. The ends were cut back, 3 bases at V and 4 bases at J, with 4 bases in the middle. This CDR3 has 11 residues. Germline V CDR1 and CDR2: SQVTM, ANQGSEA. The DNA for the CDR3 is TGCAGCGTTGATCGGTACAATGAGCAGTTCTTC. This sequence encodes CSVDRYNEQFF.

V is TRBV5-1 and J is TRBJ1-1; D call uncertain. This CDR3 comprises 11 residues. Germline V gene sequence: CDR1 SGHRS, CDR2 YFSETQ. Trimming left V 3 bases short and J 7 bases short, with 7 bases between. In DNA, the CDR3 is TGCGCCAGCAGCTCTACTGTTGAAGCTTTCTTT. Translated: CASSSTVEAFF.

The gene calls are TRBV24-1 and TRBJ2-3; TRBD1 is a possible D gene (6 bases). V shed 4 bases and J shed 1 base, with 17 bases lying between them. Germline lookup yields CDR1 KGHDR and CDR2 SFDVKD. This CDR3 spans 17 amino acids. The CDR3 sequence is CATSDPRGMVGTDTQYF. As DNA, the CDR3 is TGTGCCACCAGTGACCCCAGGGGAATGGTAGGCACAGATACGCAGTATTTT.

This clonotype was seen ten or more times. The CDR3 coding sequence is TGCAGTGCTAGAGGAGCGGCTGTGTATACTGAAGCTTTCTTT. Translated: CSARGAAVYTEAFF. The V gene is TRBV20-1, the J gene TRBJ1-1; D ambiguous. This CDR3 has 14 amino acids. Germline V CDR1 and CDR2: DFQATT, SNEGSKA (reference sequence). V was clipped by 1 base and J by 5 bases, with 14 bases between them.

The chain has TRBV11-2 and TRBJ2-5, with 10 bases identical to TRBD1. Germline V gives CDR1 SGHAT, CDR2 FQNNGV. The CDR3 loop spans 20 amino acids. V dropped 5 bases and J dropped 1; count of bases not matched to a gene: 19. The CDR3 nucleotides are TGTGCCAGCAGCATCTTAGCGGGCACCGGGACAGGGGCTTCCCAAGAGACCCAGTACTTC. Its protein product is CASSILAGTGTGASQETQYF.

This clonotype has a count of ten or more. V is TRBV29-1 and J is TRBJ2-2; no firm D call. The CDR3 runs to 14 residues. The germline V and J ends were trimmed by 6 bases and 2 bases, with 13 bases remaining between them. Germline-derived CDR1 and CDR2 are SQVTM and ANQGSEA. The CDR3 nucleotides are TGCAGCGTCCTACGGCGTCCTAACACCGGGGAGCTGTTTTTT. It encodes CSVLRRPNTGELFF.

The gene calls are TRBV20-1 and TRBJ2-3; D is perhaps TRBD1 or TRBD2 (5 bases each). V was pared by 5 bases and J by 4 bases, with 10 bases between. The V gene's germline CDR1 is DFQATT and CDR2 SNEGSKA (reference sequence). The CDR3 covers 12 residues. CDR3 loop: CSASMGADTQYF. The CDR3 nucleotides read TGCAGTGCTTCCATGGGGGCAGATACGCAGTATTTT.

Worth noting for this clonotype: This may be a read error: a much more frequent sequence differs by one nucleotide. This chain connects TRBV20-1 to TRBJ2-7; possibly TRBD2 for D (5 bases). The germline gives CDR1 DFQATT, CDR2 SNEGSKA (reference sequence). V lost 7 bases and J 7 bases, leaving 23 bases between the germline ends. The CDR3 has 14 residues. The CDR3 reads CSGSRREGLGEQYF. As DNA, the CDR3 is TGCAGTGGATCCCGGCGTGAGGGCTTGGGAGAGCAGTACTTC.

On this clonotype itself: At one of its ends the junction is not consistent with the germline gene, which may arise from a read error. The chain links TRBV12-3 or TRBV12-4 to TRBJ2-6; 8 nucleotides align to TRBD2. The CDR3 spans 18 residues. The CDR3 spells CTSSFKRERSTGANVLTF. The CDR3 coding sequence is TGTACCAGCAGTTTCAAGCGGGAGAGGAGTACTGGGGCCAACGTCCTGACTTTC.

Ten or more counts support this clonotype. The chain carries TRBV9 and TRBJ2-7, with unresolved D. The V end was cut by 4 bases, the J end by 5 bases, with 13 bases between. The CDR3 is 13 amino acids. Germline V gene data show CDR1 as SGDLS and CDR2 as YYNGEE. CDR3 sequence: CASSPRPQNEQYF. DNA for the CDR3: TGTGCCAGCAGCCCCCGGCCGCAGAACGAGCAGTACTTC.

The J gene is TRBJ2-1, the V gene TRBV29-1; the match to TRBD2 covers 12 bases. The ends lost 7 bases at V and 2 bases at J; junction bases unmatched: 9. Germline CDR1 and CDR2: SQVTM and ANQGSEA. The CDR3 has 16 residues. The CDR3 nucleotides read TGCAGCGCAACCTCAGGACTAGCGGGGACCTACAATGAGCAGTTCTTC. Translating it yields CSATSGLAGTYNEQFF.

This clonotype was detected only a few times. This sequence joins TRBV12-3 or TRBV12-4 and TRBJ1-1; D is unresolved. Deletions cut 1 base from V and 1 base from J, with 7 bases between. The CDR3 contains 14 residues. The CDR3 DNA is TGTGCCAGCAGTTTAGATCTGGCGAACACTGAAGCTTTCTTT. Amino acids: CASSLDLANTEAFF.

This clonotype has a handful of counts. In DNA form, the CDR3 reads TGTGCCATCGCCGGCGGGCCAAGCACCGGGGAGCTGTTTTTT. As protein: CAIAGGPSTGELFF. This sequence joins TRBV10-3 and TRBJ2-2; perhaps TRBD2 as D (5 bases). V lost 8 bases and J lost 4, with 14 bases in between. Germline CDR1 ENHRY, CDR2 SYGVKD. The CDR3 consists of 14 residues.

The table lists this clonotype with many counts. The gene calls are TRBV10-3 and TRBJ2-7; perhaps TRBD2 as D (6 bases). CDR3 length: 14 residues. The germline V gene encodes CDR1 ENHRY and CDR2 SYGVKD. Trimming stripped 9 bases from V and 4 bases from J, with 19 bases between. CDR3 sequence: CAIFDGTRGYEQYF. CDR3 DNA sequence: TGTGCCATTTTTGACGGGACTCGGGGGTACGAGCAGTACTTC.

This clonotype was recorded a few times. The chain carries TRBV11-1 and TRBJ2-1, with 8 bases identical to TRBD2. Losses at the gene ends were 3 bases for V and 0 bases for J; bases not matched to a gene: 10. CDR1 and CDR2 (germline): SGHAT, FQDESV (reference sequence). The CDR3 has 18 residues. The CDR3 spells CASSFLSLLAGSYNEQFF. CDR3 bases: TGTGCCAGCAGCTTCCTTTCCCTTCTAGCGGGCTCCTACAATGAGCAGTTCTTC. Full variable domain (outside the CDR3, taken from reference TRBV11-1 and TRBJ2-1): EAEVAQSPRYKITEKSQAVAFWCDPISGHATLYWYRQILGQGPELLVQFQDESVVDDSQLPKDRFSAERLKGVDSTLKIQPAELGDSAMYLCASSFLSLLAGSYNEQFFGPGTRLTVL.

This chain links TRBV5-6 with TRBJ2-7, with TRBD1 as a possible D gene (6 bases). This CDR3 spans 14 amino acids. V lost 7 bases and J lost 5, with 19 bases in between. Germline CDR1 reads SGHDT; CDR2 reads YYEEEE. The CDR3 DNA follows: TGTGCCAGCTCCTCAGTCCAGGGGTGGGACGAGCAGTACTTC. Translating it yields CASSSVQGWDEQYF.